This TCR beta chain is drawn from a study of OX40 agonist ivuxolimab in advanced cancers. The table came from immunoSEQ multiplex PCR; TCRdb's copy has only in-frame clones and leaves some out. This table has 75,000 to 95,000 clones, 75% to 90% appearing once. The CDR3 is 15 amino acids. The germline CDR1 and CDR2 sequences are SGHDT and YYEEEE. V and J are TRBV5-6 and TRBJ2-5; D remains unclear. The J call may be faulty, since TRBJ2-7 better matches the DNA end. Here the sequenced sample was CD4+ or CD8+ T cells sorted from blood, taken in a trial of the OX40 agonist ivuxolimab. The receptor comes from an adult with an advanced solid tumor such as melanoma, head and neck, liver or kidney cancer. CDR3 sequence (DNA): TGTGCCAGCAGCTTGGGGCGGAGAAGCTCCTACGAGCAGTACTTC. It is translated as CASSLGRRSSYEQYF.